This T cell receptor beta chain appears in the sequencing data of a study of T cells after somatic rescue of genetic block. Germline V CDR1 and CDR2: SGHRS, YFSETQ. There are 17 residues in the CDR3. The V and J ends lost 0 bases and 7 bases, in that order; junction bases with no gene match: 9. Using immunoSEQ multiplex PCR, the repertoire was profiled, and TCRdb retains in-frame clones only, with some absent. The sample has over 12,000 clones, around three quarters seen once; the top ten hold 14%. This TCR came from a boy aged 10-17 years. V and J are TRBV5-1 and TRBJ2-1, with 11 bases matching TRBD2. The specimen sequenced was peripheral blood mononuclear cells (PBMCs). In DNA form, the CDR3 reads TGCGCCAGCAGCTTGGTTGTAGCGGGGGGGCCGAAGAATGAGCAGTTCTTC. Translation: CASSLVVAGGPKNEQFF.